The TCR beta chain described here comes from a study of blood T cells in healthy people across ages (dated by TCRdb to between 2014 and 2017). Study-level background: In model experiments, template switching captured roughly one uniquely barcoded TCR beta cDNA molecule for every two T cells. Age-related changes in TCR beta repertoire diversity were measured in the study by deep sequencing normalized with unique cDNA molecular identifiers. The donors were divided into four age groups: young (average around 16 years), middle-aged (roughly 40), aged (about 60) and long-lived (about 90). To avoid experimental bias, donors of different ages were spread randomly across the sequencing lanes. The study analyzed two additional independent replicas of 1 million unique cDNA reads from the same blood draw for two donors, one aged 18 to 29 and one aged 80 or older.

As to this clonotype: Its antigen is currently not known. Base qualities were left out, and no much larger clone turns up one base away.

From the germline V gene (reference sequence), CDR1 is SEHNR and CDR2 is FQNEAQ. V loses 10 bases at its end and J loses 4 bases; junction bases beyond the gene matches: 7. Counted from cysteine to phenylalanine, this CDR3 has 14 amino acids. The CDR3 DNA has 42 bases and is translated from base 1. The library came from 5' RACE. For sequencing, an Illumina HiSeq 2500 was employed. A second PCR of about 7 to 12 cycles was run with a J-beta primer mix and a sample-barcoded 5' primer. A unique molecular identifier was introduced onto each TCR beta cDNA molecule by a template-switch 5' adaptor carrying 12 random nucleotides. At least 2.5 million CDR3-containing paired-end reads were obtained from each sample. First-strand cDNA was synthesized from all RNA with the Mint cDNA synthesis kit, primed by a TRBC-specific oligonucleotide. Following uracil-DNA glycosylase treatment, a first 18-cycle PCR with universal primers M1SS and BC2_uni_R was performed on all cDNA. On the authors' methods: For normalization, 1 million high-quality reads were randomly selected from each sample, with every read carrying a distinct molecular identifier. Reads with shared molecular identifiers were discarded instead of being binned into consensus sequences. MiTCR, with a Q25 quality threshold and the strictest error-elimination algorithm, was used for CDR3 identification, clonotype clustering and error correction. Lower-bound total TCR beta diversity was estimated with a nonparametric unseen species model using Euler transformation. Through fastp at Q25 and MiXCR, TCRdb rebuilt clones from the public reads, retaining in-frame beta chains. Each CDR3 protein appears once, grouped with its most common genes and DNA. The V and J calls follow TCRdb's processing rather than the paper's. For this sample there are under 950,000 distinct CDR3 sequences; 22% appear just once. The ten largest clones add up to about 22% of the sample.

The roughly 39 donors, aged about 6 to 95 years, were systemically healthy Caucasian individuals from Russia. Each donor gave about 9.2 milliliters of peripheral blood, drawn into EDTA-treated Vacutainer tubes. PBMCs were isolated by Ficoll-Paque density-gradient centrifugation, with at least 6.5 million obtained per sample. Trizol reagent was used to extract total RNA from PBMCs, with at least 5 micrograms per sample. For every donor, an aliquot of PBMCs went through flow cytometry to measure the percentages of naive CD45RAhigh/CD27high T cells. The research as a whole found: As age increased, observed TCR beta diversity per million T cells dropped in a roughly linear way, and a significant reduction was already evident by age approximately 40. Estimates of total diversity based on one million sequenced T cells were regarded as lower bounds and as underestimates. Observed TCR beta diversity correlated strongly with the percentage of naive T cells measured by flow cytometry. The CMV infection status of donors was not known, potentially confounding age-related changes in expanded clonotypes. Because profiling used bulk unsorted PBMCs, naive and antigen-experienced compartments could not be compared conclusively. Compared with the aged group, more naive CD4+ T cells, fewer expanded clones and increased TCR diversity were shown by the long-lived group, suggesting age selection.

The chain is made from TRBV7-9 and TRBJ2-1; TRBD2 agrees with 10 junctional bases. The TCR comes from a man between 65 and 85 years old in good health. Sequencing was done on a sample of blood. The CDR3: CAIVVLAGYNEQFF. The sequenced DNA is TGTGCCATCGTGGTACTAGCGGGATACAATGAGCAGTTCTTC.